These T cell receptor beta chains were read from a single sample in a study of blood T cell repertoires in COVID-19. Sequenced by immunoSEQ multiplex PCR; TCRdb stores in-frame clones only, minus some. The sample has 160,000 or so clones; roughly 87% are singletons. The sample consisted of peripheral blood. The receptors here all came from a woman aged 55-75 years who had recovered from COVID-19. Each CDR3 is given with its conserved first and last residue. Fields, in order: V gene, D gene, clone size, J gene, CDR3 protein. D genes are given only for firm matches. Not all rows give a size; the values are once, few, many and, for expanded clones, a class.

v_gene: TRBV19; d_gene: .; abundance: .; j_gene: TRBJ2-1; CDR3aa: CASGATSHTYNEQFF
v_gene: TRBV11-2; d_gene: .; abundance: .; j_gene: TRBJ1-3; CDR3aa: CASSLFTGSSGNTIYF
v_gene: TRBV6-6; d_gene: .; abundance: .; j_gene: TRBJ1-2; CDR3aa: CASSYQGLVYGYTF
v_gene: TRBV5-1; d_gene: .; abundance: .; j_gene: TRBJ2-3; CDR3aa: CASSLAPGGKDTQYF
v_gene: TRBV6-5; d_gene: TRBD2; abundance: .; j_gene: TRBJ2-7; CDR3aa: CASKDGGGAYEQYF
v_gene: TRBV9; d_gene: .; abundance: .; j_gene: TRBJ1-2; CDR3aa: CASSPGGGQNRFHYTF
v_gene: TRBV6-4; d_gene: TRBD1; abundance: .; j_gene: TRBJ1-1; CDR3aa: CASSDAPGTGERSDTEAFF
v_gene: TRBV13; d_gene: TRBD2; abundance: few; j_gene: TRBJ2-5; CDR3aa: CASSSRAGLQETQYF
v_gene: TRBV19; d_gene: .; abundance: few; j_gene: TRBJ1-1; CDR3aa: CASRHSANMNTEAFF
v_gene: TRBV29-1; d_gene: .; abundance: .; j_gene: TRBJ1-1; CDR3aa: CSVGSIQGGGTEAFF
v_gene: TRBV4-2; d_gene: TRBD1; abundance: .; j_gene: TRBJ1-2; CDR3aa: CASSPQTGAYGYTF
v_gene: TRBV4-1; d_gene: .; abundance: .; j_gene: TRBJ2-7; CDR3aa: CASSQDGFGGGEQYF
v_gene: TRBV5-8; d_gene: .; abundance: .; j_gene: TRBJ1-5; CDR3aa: CASSLGGGRPFNQPQHF
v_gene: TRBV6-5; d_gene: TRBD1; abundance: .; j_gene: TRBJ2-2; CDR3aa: CASRLTGATGELFF
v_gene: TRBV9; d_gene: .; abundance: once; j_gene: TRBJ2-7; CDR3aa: CASSVGSSYEQYF
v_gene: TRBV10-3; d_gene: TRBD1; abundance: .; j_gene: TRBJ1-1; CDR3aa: CASRDRGGTEAFF
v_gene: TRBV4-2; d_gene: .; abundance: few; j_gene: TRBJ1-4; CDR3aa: CASNSETGSNEKLFF
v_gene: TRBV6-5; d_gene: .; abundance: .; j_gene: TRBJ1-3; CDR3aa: CASSSYGILSGNTIYF
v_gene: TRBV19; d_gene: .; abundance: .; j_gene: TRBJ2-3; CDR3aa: CASSMYVTSTDTQYF
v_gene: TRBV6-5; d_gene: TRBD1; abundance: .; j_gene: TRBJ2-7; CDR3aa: CASSYSRTGTAYEQYF
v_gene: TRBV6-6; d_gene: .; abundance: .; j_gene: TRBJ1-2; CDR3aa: CASSYEQGRGYTF
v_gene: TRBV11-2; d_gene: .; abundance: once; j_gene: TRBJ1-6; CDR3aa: CASSLAPQAHNSPLHF
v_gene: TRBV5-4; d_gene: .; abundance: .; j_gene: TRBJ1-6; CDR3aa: CASSLGHGIKSPLHF
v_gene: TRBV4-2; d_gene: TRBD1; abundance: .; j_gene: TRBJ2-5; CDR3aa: CASSQVGQAETQYF
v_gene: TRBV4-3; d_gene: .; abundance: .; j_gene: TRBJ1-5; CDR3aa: CASSQGYTGNQPQHF
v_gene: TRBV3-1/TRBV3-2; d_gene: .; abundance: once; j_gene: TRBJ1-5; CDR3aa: CASSQGGANQPQHF
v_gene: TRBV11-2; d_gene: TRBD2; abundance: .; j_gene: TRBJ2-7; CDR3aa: CASSRGLVGYEQYF
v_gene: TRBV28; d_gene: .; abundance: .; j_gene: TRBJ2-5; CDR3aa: CASSSPGTTQETQYF
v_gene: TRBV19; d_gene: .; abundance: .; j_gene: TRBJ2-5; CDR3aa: CASSIGGYQETQYF
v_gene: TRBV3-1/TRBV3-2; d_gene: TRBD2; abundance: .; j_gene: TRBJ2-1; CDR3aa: CASSQDRVAGEQFF
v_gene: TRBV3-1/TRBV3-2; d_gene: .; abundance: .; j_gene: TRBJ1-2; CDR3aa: CASSQDTGWNGYTF
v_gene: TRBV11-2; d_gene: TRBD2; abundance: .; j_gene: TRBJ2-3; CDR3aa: CASSPKGLAADTQYF
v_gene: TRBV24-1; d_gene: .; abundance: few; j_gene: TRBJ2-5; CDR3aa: CATREGARETQYF
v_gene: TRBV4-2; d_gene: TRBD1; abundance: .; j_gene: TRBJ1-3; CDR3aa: CASSQGGGGNTIYF